What follows are 21 T cell receptor beta chains derived from one specimen sequenced in a study of blood T cell repertoires in COVID-19. TCRdb's copy holds only in-frame clones and misses some; the assay was immunoSEQ multiplex PCR. The sample has a few hundred thousand clones; approximately 89% are singletons. The material sequenced was peripheral blood. Receptors originate from a woman aged 55-75 years with acute or convalescent COVID-19.

The genes are TRBV6-5 and TRBJ2-7; D may be TRBD1 (5 bases). The V end lost 6 bases, the J end lost 6 bases, and 21 bases lay between the germline ends. This CDR3 is 15 amino acids long. The germline V gene encodes CDR1 MNHEY and CDR2 SVGAGI. DNA of the CDR3: TGTGCCAGCAGCCTCCCAGGTACCCAGGGTGGCGAGCAGTACTTC. Amino acid sequence: CASSLPGTQGGEQYF.

In DNA form, the CDR3 reads TGTGCCAGTTCTCTAGCGGGAGGGCCTGGTACGCAGTATTTT. It is translated as CASSLAGGPGTQYF. This chain joins TRBV6-4 and TRBJ2-3; 12 bases match TRBD2. The CDR3 length is 14 residues. The J segment lost 8 bases and the V segment lost 9 bases, leaving 9 bases of the junction unmatched. Germline-derived CDR1 and CDR2 are MRHNA and SNTAGT.

The chain employs TRBV27 and TRBJ2-4; 11 bases are a match to TRBD2. The V and J ends lost 3 bases and 5 bases, in that order; junction bases with no gene match: 3. The CDR3 is made up of 15 amino acids. Per germline, CDR1 MNHEY and CDR2 SMNVEV (reference sequence). The CDR3 region has the DNA TGTGCCAGCAGTTTTAGCGGGAGGGCCCAAAACATTCAGTACTTC. Translated: CASSFSGRAQNIQYF.

This chain connects TRBV7-9 to TRBJ2-2; 7 bases are a match to TRBD2. CDR1 SEHNR and CDR2 FQNEAQ come from the germline V gene (reference sequence). V was clipped by 5 bases and J by 2 bases; unmatched bases: 8. This CDR3 spans 16 amino acids. The CDR3: CASSGAGAVNTGELFF. As DNA, the CDR3 is TGTGCCAGCAGCGGGGCGGGAGCGGTAAACACCGGGGAGCTGTTTTTT.

The chain links TRBV27 to TRBJ2-2, with 13 bases aligning to TRBD2. J gave up 3 bases and V 4 bases, and 5 bases lay outside the gene matches. Germline V CDR1 and CDR2: MNHEY, SMNVEV (reference sequence). The CDR3 extends over 17 amino acids. The CDR3 region is CASSSGLAGDYTGELFF. CDR3 in DNA: TGTGCCAGCAGTTCCGGACTAGCGGGAGACTACACCGGGGAGCTGTTTTTT.

The V and J genes are TRBV2 and TRBJ1-2; D might be TRBD1 (6 bases). V lost 3 bases, J lost 4 bases, and 21 bases lay in between. This CDR3 comprises 17 residues. Germline values: CDR1 SNHLY, CDR2 FYNNEI. The CDR3 here is CASSDQSGTRFSYGYTF. In DNA, the CDR3 is TGTGCCAGCAGTGATCAATCCGGGACACGGTTTTCCTATGGCTACACCTTC.

V gene TRBV19 combines with J gene TRBJ1-1; 7 positions agree with TRBD1. V lost 4 bases, J lost 1 base, and 6 bases stayed unmatched. From germline, CDR1 is LNHDA and CDR2 SQIVND (reference sequence). The CDR3 length is 15 residues. The CDR3 is CASSSAGQPNTEAFF. As DNA, the CDR3 is TGTGCCAGTAGTAGCGCGGGACAGCCGAACACTGAAGCTTTCTTT.

The chain has TRBV5-1 and TRBJ2-6, with D hard to call. The CDR3 is made up of 16 amino acids. CDR1 and CDR2 from the germline V gene are SGHRS and YFSETQ. V gave up 2 bases and J gave up 0 bases, with 9 bases separating them. The CDR3: CASSFGTSSGANVLTF. DNA for the CDR3: TGCGCCAGCAGCTTTGGTACAAGCTCTGGGGCCAACGTCCTGACTTTC.

This rearrangement joins TRBV7-6 to TRBJ2-5; 8 bases agree with TRBD2. J gave up 6 bases and V 0 bases, and 9 bases lay outside the gene matches. CDR1 is SGHVS, CDR2 FNYEAQ, per germline. The CDR3 runs to 16 residues. The CDR3 region is CASSLASGGQSQTQYF. The CDR3 coding sequence is TGTGCCAGCAGCTTAGCGTCGGGGGGGCAATCCCAGACCCAGTACTTC.

The chain is built from TRBV24-1 and TRBJ2-5; 8 bases align to TRBD1. The V and J ends lost 3 bases and 5 bases, in that order; junction bases with no gene match: 7. The germline V gene encodes CDR1 KGHDR and CDR2 SFDVKD. The CDR3 contains 15 residues. CDR3 in DNA: TGTGCCACCAGTGATAGAGGACAGGGCGGGGAGACCCAGTACTTC. This translates into CATSDRGQGGETQYF.

This clone was observed a single time. The gene calls are TRBV9 and TRBJ1-2, with D possibly TRBD1 on 6 matching bases. This CDR3 comprises 14 residues. Germline V gene lookup returns CDR1 SGDLS and CDR2 YYNGEE. V was clipped by 1 base and J by 2 bases, with 9 bases between them. The CDR3 sequence: CASSVRTDNYGYTF. CDR3 nucleotides: TGTGCCAGCAGCGTAAGGACAGACAACTATGGCTACACCTTC. The full variable domain, its missing parts supplied by reference TRBV9 and TRBJ1-2, is DSGVTQTPKHLITATGQRVTLRCSPRSGDLSVYWYQQSLDQGLQFLIQYYNGEERAKGNILERFSAQQFPDLHSELNLSSLELGDSALYFCASSVRTDNYGYTFGSGTRLTVV.

This chain joins TRBV5-6 and TRBJ2-1; 8 nucleotides align to TRBD1. V lost 9 bases and J lost 4; bases outside the gene matches: 6. CDR1 is SGHDT and CDR2 is YYEEEE in the germline V gene. This CDR3 comprises 13 residues. CDR3 region: CATRTGTYNEQFF. As DNA, the CDR3 is TGTGCCACCCGGACAGGGACATACAATGAGCAGTTCTTC.

J is TRBJ2-7 and V is TRBV7-2; perhaps TRBD2 as D (6 bases). The CDR3 is 15 residues long. Germline V gives CDR1 SGHTA, CDR2 FQGNSA. The V end was cut by 0 bases, the J end by 3 bases, with 12 bases between. The CDR3 DNA sequence: TGTGCCAGCAGCTTAGCGCGGGATCCCCGCTACGAGCAGTACTTC. Its translation: CASSLARDPRYEQYF.

The CDR3, as DNA: TGTGCCGGAAAAGGAGCTGCCACCCAAGCTACGCAGTATTTT. This gives the protein CAGKGAATQATQYF. V and J are TRBV28 and TRBJ2-3; D gene ambiguous. Between the trimmed V and J ends, which lost 11 bases and 8 bases, there was a span of 23 bases. This CDR3 contains 14 residues. CDR1 and CDR2 from the germline V gene are MDHEN and SYDVKM.

The V call is TRBV7-3, the J call TRBJ2-2; 10 bases map to TRBD2. The V gene end was trimmed by 2 bases and the J gene end by 6 bases; junction bases not matched to a gene: 12. Germline CDR1 SGHTA, CDR2 FQGTGA. This CDR3 is built from 18 residues. CDR3 nucleotides: TGTGCCAGCAGCTTACACGCTAGCGGGAGCTTTCGCTCCGGGGAGCTGTTTTTT. Amino acid sequence: CASSLHASGSFRSGELFF.

This chain connects TRBV7-9 to TRBJ2-7; 7 nucleotides align to TRBD1. This CDR3 has 14 amino acids. V was clipped by 3 bases and J by 2 bases; unmatched bases: 4. The germline V gene encodes CDR1 SEHNR and CDR2 FQNEAQ (reference sequence). The CDR3 nucleotides read TGTGCCAGCAGCTTCGCAGGGGGAACCTACGAGCAGTACTTC. Amino acids: CASSFAGGTYEQYF. The full variable domain, rest sourced from reference TRBV7-9 and TRBJ2-7, is DTGVSQNPRHKITKRGQNVTFRCDPISEHNRLYWYRQTLGQGPEFLTYFQNEAQLEKSRLLSDRFSAERPKGSFSTLEIQRTEQGDSAMYLCASSFAGGTYEQYFGPGTRLTVT.

The CDR3 DNA reads as TGTGCCAGCAGCAGAGACCTAGCGGGAGGATTAGATACGCAGTATTTT. Its translation is CASSRDLAGGLDTQYF. The rearrangement uses TRBV7-3 and TRBJ2-3, with TRBD2 matching 11 bases. J lost 5 bases, V lost 5 bases, and 9 bases had no gene match. The CDR3 length is 16 residues. Germline V CDR1 and CDR2: SGHTA, FQGTGA.

The chain links TRBV28 to TRBJ1-2, with TRBD1 identical over 7 bases. The CDR3 length is 12 residues. Trimming took 8 bases from V and 2 from J; bases not matched to a gene: 2. In germline, CDR1 is MDHEN, CDR2 SYDVKM. CDR3 amino acids: CASSQGNYGYTF. The CDR3 coding sequence is TGTGCCAGCTCACAGGGGAACTATGGCTACACCTTC.

This rearrangement joins TRBV3-1 (or the pseudogene TRBV3-2) to TRBJ2-3; the D gene is possibly TRBD1 (5 bases). The CDR3 length is 14 residues. Between the trimmed V and J ends, which lost 0 bases and 3 bases, there was a span of 7 bases. Germline V lookup: CDR1 LGHDT, CDR2 YNNKEL (reference sequence). The chain's CDR3 is CASSQDKGTDTQYF. CDR3 DNA: TGTGCCAGCAGCCAAGATAAGGGGACAGATACGCAGTATTTT.

The chain employs TRBV7-6 and TRBJ2-1; 8 bases agree with TRBD1. The V segment lost 2 bases and the J segment 0 bases; nucleotides outside the gene matches: 6. The CDR3 runs 17 residues. CDR1 is SGHVS and CDR2 is FNYEAQ in the germline V gene. The CDR3 DNA reads as TGTGCCAGCAGCTTATTCCCGACAGGGGACTCCTACAATGAGCAGTTCTTC. Translation: CASSLFPTGDSYNEQFF.

V and J are TRBV7-9 and TRBJ1-3; D remains unclear. Germline CDR1 and CDR2: SEHNR and FQNEAQ (reference sequence). With 1 base removed from V and 0 bases from J, the gap between germline ends came to 13 bases. This CDR3 is built from 17 residues. CDR3 sequence (DNA): TGTGCCAGCAGCTTAGGGGCGGGCAGAGACTCTGGAAACACCATATATTTT. The encoded protein is CASSLGAGRDSGNTIYF.